This T cell receptor (beta chain) was sequenced for a study of T cell responses to AZD1222 COVID-19 vaccine. Study-level results: Only after the peak T cell response were repertoires sampled. The sample set comprised mostly white British donors with more females, and clonal diversity was possibly underestimated. Recipients of two AZD1222 doses showed rising Spike-specific TCR breadth and depth.

Concerning this clone: What it recognizes is unknown.

V dropped 2 bases and J dropped 5 bases, with 15 bases sitting between them. This CDR3 has 15 amino acids. In germline, CDR1 is GTSNPN, CDR2 SVGIG (reference sequence). This table comes from immunoSEQ multiplex PCR, and its TCRdb copy is limited to in-frame clones, with some not included. This table has 45,000 or so clones, roughly 91% appearing once. Here the sequenced sample was peripheral blood, taken 28 days after the second AZD1222 dose. The chain is built from TRBV30 and TRBJ1-4; D possibly corresponds to TRBD1 (5 bases). This clonotype originated in an adult who received the AZD1222 COVID-19 vaccine. CDR3 residues: CAWSKPSGRNEKLFF. The CDR3 DNA is TGTGCCTGGAGTAAACCGTCAGGGAGAAATGAAAAACTGTTTTTT.